Each of the 4 T cell receptor beta chains below was sequenced from the same sample in a study of Graves' ophthalmopathy and Graves' hyperthyroidism. Amplification from RNA transcripts yielded the TCR beta CDR3 regions. An opening RT-PCR round employed HTBI primers and preceded a second-round multiplex PCR. TCRdb processed the multiplex PCR reads anew with MiXCR; each CDR3 protein has one entry. The profile covers about 620,000 distinct CDR3 sequences, with 20% to 25% appearing a single time and roughly 7.4% taken by the ten largest. The source material was peripheral blood. These receptors came from a woman between 18 and 30 years old with stable Graves' hyperthyroidism. Some clones in this sample may be carry-over from other donors' samples.

Ten or more counts support this clonotype. The chain links TRBV12-3 or TRBV12-4 to TRBJ1-5; D is ambiguous. This CDR3 is built from 13 residues. V shed 1 base and J shed 6 bases, with 7 bases lying between them. The DNA of the CDR3 is TGTGCCAGCAGTTTAGTCCCCAGTCAGCCCCAGCATTTT. Its protein is CASSLVPSQPQHF.

This clonotype was seen ten or more times. The gene calls are TRBV7-2 and TRBJ2-2; 12 bases fit TRBD2. CDR3 length: 19 amino acids. CDR1 is SGHTA and CDR2 is FQGNSA in the germline V gene. J was trimmed by 3 bases and V by 1 base; bases with no gene match: 9. CDR3 nucleotides: TGTGCCAGCAGCTTAGGGCGCCTAGCGGGAGGGCCGGACACCGGGGAGCTGTTTTTT. This encodes CASSLGRLAGGPDTGELFF. Combining the CDR3 with reference TRBV7-2 and TRBJ2-2 gives the whole variable domain GAGVSQSPSNKVTEKGKDVELRCDPISGHTALYWYRQSLGQGLEFLIYFQGNSAPDKSGLPSDRFSAERTGGSVSTLTIQRTQQEDSAVYLCASSLGRLAGGPDTGELFFGEGSRLTVL.

Many counts were recorded for this clonotype. The CDR3 protein is CASSSADRGVYEQYF. As DNA, the CDR3 is TGTGCCAGCAGTTCCGCGGACAGGGGAGTCTACGAGCAGTACTTC. The V gene is TRBV6-2 or TRBV6-3, the J gene TRBJ2-7; 9 bases match TRBD1. CDR3 length: 15 residues. The J segment lost 3 bases and the V segment lost 4 bases, leaving 7 bases of the junction unmatched. Germline V CDR1 and CDR2: MNHEY, SVGEGT.

In its sample, this clonotype was seen many times. The chain employs TRBV5-1 and TRBJ2-7; 8 bases agree with TRBD1. Germline CDR1 and CDR2: SGHRS and YFSETQ. This CDR3 spans 14 amino acids. V gave up 4 bases and J gave up 6 bases; unmatched junction bases: 9. CDR3 DNA: TGCGCCAGCAGCACCGGACAGGGAAAGTTCGAGCAGTACTTC. It translates to CASSTGQGKFEQYF.